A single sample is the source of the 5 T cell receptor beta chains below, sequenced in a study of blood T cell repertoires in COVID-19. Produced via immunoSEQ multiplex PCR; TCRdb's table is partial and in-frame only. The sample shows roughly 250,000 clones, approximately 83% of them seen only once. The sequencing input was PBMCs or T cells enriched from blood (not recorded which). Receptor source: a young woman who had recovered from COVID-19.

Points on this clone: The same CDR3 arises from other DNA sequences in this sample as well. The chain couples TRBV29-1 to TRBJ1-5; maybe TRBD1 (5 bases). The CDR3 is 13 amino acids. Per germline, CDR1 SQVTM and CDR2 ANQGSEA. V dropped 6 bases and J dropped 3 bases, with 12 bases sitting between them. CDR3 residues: CSVRTGLNQPQHF. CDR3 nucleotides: TGCAGCGTCAGAACAGGTCTCAATCAGCCCCAGCATTTT. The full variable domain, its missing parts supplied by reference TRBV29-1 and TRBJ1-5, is SAVISQKPSRDICQRGTSLTIQCQVDSQVTMMFWYRQQPGQSLTLIATANQGSEATYESGFVIDKFPISRPNLTFSTLTVSNMSPEDSSIYLCSVRTGLNQPQHFGDGTRLSIL.

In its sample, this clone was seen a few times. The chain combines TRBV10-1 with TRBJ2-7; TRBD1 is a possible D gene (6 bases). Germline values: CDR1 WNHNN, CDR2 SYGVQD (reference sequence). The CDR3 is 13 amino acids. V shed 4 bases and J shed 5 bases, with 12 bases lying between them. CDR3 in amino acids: CASSGGRLHEQYF. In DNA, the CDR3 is TGCGCCAGCAGTGGGGGGCGGCTCCACGAGCAGTACTTC.

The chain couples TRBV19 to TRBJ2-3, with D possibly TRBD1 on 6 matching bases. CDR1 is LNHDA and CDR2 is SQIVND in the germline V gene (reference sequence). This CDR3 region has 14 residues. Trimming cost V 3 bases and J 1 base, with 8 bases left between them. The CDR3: CASSIRTGTDTQYF. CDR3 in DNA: TGTGCCAGTAGTATCCGGACAGGCACAGATACGCAGTATTTT.

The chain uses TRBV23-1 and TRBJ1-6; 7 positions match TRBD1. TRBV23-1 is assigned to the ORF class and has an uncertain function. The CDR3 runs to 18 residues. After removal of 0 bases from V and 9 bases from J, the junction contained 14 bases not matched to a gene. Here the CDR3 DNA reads TGCGCCAGCAGTCAATCGAGGATCCCGACAGGGTGCGGTTCACCCCTCCACTTT. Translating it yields CASSQSRIPTGCGSPLHF.

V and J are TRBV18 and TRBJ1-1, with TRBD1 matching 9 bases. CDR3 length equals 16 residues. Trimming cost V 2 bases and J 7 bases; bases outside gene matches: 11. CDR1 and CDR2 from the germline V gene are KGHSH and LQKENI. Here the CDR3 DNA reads TGTGCCAGCTCACCAGATCTAATGACAGGGGGAAGTGAAGCTTTCTTT. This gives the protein CASSPDLMTGGSEAFF.